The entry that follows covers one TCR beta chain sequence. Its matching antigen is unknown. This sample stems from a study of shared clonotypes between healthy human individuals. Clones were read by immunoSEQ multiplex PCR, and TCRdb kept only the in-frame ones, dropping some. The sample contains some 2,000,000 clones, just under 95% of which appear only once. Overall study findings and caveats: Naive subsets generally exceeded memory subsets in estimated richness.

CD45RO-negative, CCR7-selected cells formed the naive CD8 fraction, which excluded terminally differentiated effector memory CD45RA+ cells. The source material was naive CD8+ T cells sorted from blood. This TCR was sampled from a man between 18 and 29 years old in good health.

DNA of the CDR3: TGTGCCACCCTCTCCTCAGGGCAGTACTTC. Translating gives CATLSSGQYF. The J gene is TRBJ2-7, the V gene TRBV19; D not certain. This CDR3 spans 10 amino acids. Germline V gene sequence: CDR1 LNHDA, CDR2 SQIVND (reference sequence). Trimming removed 10 bases from V and 9 bases from J, with 13 bases in between.